This T cell receptor (beta chain) was obtained from a study of blood T cells in healthy people across ages. The CDR3 covers 12 residues. Looked up from germline, CDR1 is SQVTM and CDR2 is ANQGSEA. Trimming removed 4 bases from V and 11 bases from J, with 17 bases in between. This clonotype showed up just a few times. PCR was performed a second time for about 7 to 11 cycles using a sample-barcoded 5' primer and a J-beta primer mix. TCRdb used MiXCR to reprocess the 5' RACE reads, holding one entry per CDR3 protein. Of around 1,000,000 distinct CDR3 sequences in the sample, about 25% were seen once. These data were also filed under a second study, of T cells of mothers and their children. This second study notes: Evidence of persistent microchimeric T cell clones was absent.

The genes are TRBV29-1 and TRBJ2-5, with D possibly being TRBD1 (7 bases). The sequence came from a girl between 2 and 10 years old in good health. The source material was blood. The CDR3 coding sequence is TGCAGCGTTGGACAGGGACCCCGGGAGCAGTACTTC. Protein: CSVGQGPREQYF.